The entry below gives a single T cell receptor (beta chain) sequence along with its context. In its sample, this clonotype was seen many times. It lacks a known antigen. No qualities accompany the bases; no much larger clone lies one base away. Taken from cysteine to phenylalanine, the CDR3 has 13 residues. This entry keeps only the CDR3 DNA: 39 bases, framed from base 1. A distance of 13 bases separates the germline ends of V and J, which lose 6 bases and 2 bases respectively. CDR1 and CDR2, per the germline V gene (reference sequence), are DFQATT and SNEGSKA. The sample is drawn from a study of CD8 T cells in ankylosing spondylitis (dated by TCRdb to 2016 to 2017). About the study as a whole: The study profiled T cell receptor beta repertoires in healthy donors and ankylosing spondylitis patients to find disease-linked TCR variants. Peripheral blood samples were taken, and synovial fluid was additionally collected from ankylosing spondylitis patients. The full study cohort comprised 25 ankylosing spondylitis patients and some 110 healthy donors. What the research found in general, with its limitations: A TCR beta motif of about 8 highly homologous amino acid variants appeared characteristic of blood from ankylosing spondylitis patients. Some motif variants had previously been reported in the synovial fluid and blood of reactive arthritis patients, which suggests shared mechanisms of disease initiation. Significant enrichment of the disease-linked clones was reported in matched synovial fluid samples from ankylosing spondylitis patients. A CD8+ phenotype was shown by the disease-linked clones, which were found at relatively low frequencies in peripheral blood.

For sequencing, an Illumina HiSeq 2500 was employed. Quantitative 5'-RACE with molecular barcodes was used to prepare TCR beta libraries. In the original analysis: A new computational method, built on a probabilistic model of VDJ rearrangement, was used to identify disease-linked TCR variants. TCRdb applied fastp at Q25 and MiXCR to the public reads, then kept only in-frame beta chains. Identical CDR3 proteins give one entry, which carries the most common genes and DNA. In this record, the V and J calls reflect TCRdb's handling and not the investigators' own analysis. Present in this sample are fewer than 550,000 distinct CDR3 sequences, about 5.7% of which were seen just once. The ten largest make up around 3.5% of the sample.

The specimen sequenced was blood, either unsorted or a sorted T cell fraction (not recorded which). The chain is encoded by TRBV20-1 joined to TRBJ1-1, with the D segment identity uncertain. The sequence derives from a male donor with ankylosing spondylitis. The DNA sequence is TGCAGTGCGGCCCCGTCCCTAAACACTGAAGCTTTCTTT. Translated, it gives CSAAPSLNTEAFF.